The 22 T cell receptor beta chains below come from one sample, sequenced in a study of vaccination and CD4 T cells after COVID-19. The treatment is: roughly 11-day PBMC culture with coronavirus spike peptide pools or control peptides (ViraFEST assay). The assay that was used to sequence DNA from cultured CD4+ T cells was the Oncomine TCR Beta short-read assay. TCRdb recomputed calls from the PCR reads with MiXCR, one row per CDR3 protein. The repertoire holds roughly 4,000 distinct CDR3 sequences, with roughly a fifth as singletons. Their target antigens are unknown. Material: CD4+ T cells from blood, cultured in vitro. The receptors were sampled from a human donor who had recovered from COVID-19.

The chain carries TRBV6-1 and TRBJ2-4; 8 bases match TRBD2. Germline assignment: CDR1 MNHNS and CDR2 SASEGT. CDR3 length: 13 amino acids. Germline trimming cut 6 bases from V and 8 bases from J; bases unmatched to any gene: 6. The CDR3 DNA follows: TGTGCCAGCAGGGGGACTAGGGGGGACATTCAGTACTTC. This gives the protein CASRGTRGDIQYF.

This sequence joins TRBV6-4 and TRBJ2-2; a weak D match, TRBD1 (6 bases). Germline V gene lookup returns CDR1 MRHNA and CDR2 SNTAGT. The germline V and J ends were trimmed by 6 bases and 5 bases, with 13 bases remaining between them. There are 14 residues in the CDR3. This CDR3 is CASSGTPGTGELFF. Written as DNA, the CDR3 is TGTGCCAGCAGCGGGACACCGGGGACCGGGGAGCTGTTTTTT.

This clonotype was detected only a few times. The rearrangement joins TRBV7-2 to TRBJ2-1, with D maybe TRBD2 (6 bases). Per germline, CDR1 SGHTA and CDR2 FQGNSA. Between the trimmed V and J ends, which lost 1 base and 9 bases, there was a span of 16 bases. The CDR3 runs 15 residues. DNA for the CDR3: TGTGCCAGCAGCTTAGTGTCGGGGGAATCGATTGAGCAGTTCTTC. As protein: CASSLVSGESIEQFF.

The rearrangement uses TRBV7-6 and TRBJ1-3; D is ambiguous. The CDR3 is 15 residues long. Germline CDR1 is SGHVS and CDR2 is FNYEAQ. V lost 1 base and J lost 0, with 7 bases in between. CDR3 sequence: CASSLEPSSGNTIYF. In DNA, the CDR3 is TGTGCCAGCAGCTTAGAACCCTCCTCTGGAAACACCATATATTTT.

Regarding this clonotype: One junction end disagrees with the germline gene, perhaps due to a read error. The rearrangement joins TRBV7-2 to TRBJ1-2; no firm D call. Germline V lookup: CDR1 SGHTA, CDR2 FQGNSA. The CDR3 contains 14 residues. The CDR3 sequence is CASGLIGIRYGYTF. Here the CDR3 DNA reads TGTGCCAGCGGCTTAATCGGGATCCGGTATGGCTACACCTTC.

By sample fraction, this clonotype is large. The chain couples TRBV4-1 to TRBJ2-5, with D uncertain. CDR3 length: 17 residues. The V and J ends lost 4 bases and 1 base respectively, with 19 bases between them. Germline V gene data show CDR1 as MGHRA and CDR2 as YSYEKL. CDR3 residues: CASSRSQTPGSQETQYF. CDR3 sequence (DNA): TGCGCCAGCAGCCGCAGTCAGACCCCAGGCTCCCAAGAGACCCAGTACTTC.

By share, this clonotype counts as large. The rearrangement links TRBV20-1 to TRBJ2-3, with TRBD2 matching over 7 bases. The ends lost 5 bases at V and 1 base at J; junction bases unmatched: 3. CDR1 is DFQATT, CDR2 SNEGSKA, per germline (reference sequence). This CDR3 has 13 amino acids. The chain's CDR3 is CSAQRGGTDTQYF. DNA of the CDR3: TGCAGTGCTCAGCGGGGAGGCACAGATACGCAGTATTTT.

A few counts support this clonotype. The chain recombines TRBV6-5 with TRBJ1-1; 11 bases align to TRBD1. Per germline, CDR1 MNHEY and CDR2 SVGAGI. Trimming removed 4 bases from V and 2 bases from J; junction bases left unmatched: 6. The CDR3 is 16 residues long. CDR3 nucleotides: TGTGCCAGCAGTTTGCGGACAGGGGGCGTCAACACTGAAGCTTTCTTT. It translates to CASSLRTGGVNTEAFF.

Here the CDR3 DNA reads TGTGCCAGCACTGCGGCGGTAAACTGGAGCAATCAGCCCCAGCATTTT. Translated, it gives CASTAAVNWSNQPQHF. V is TRBV6-1 and J is TRBJ1-5; D gene unclear. The CDR3 contains 16 residues. Trimming pared 7 bases from V and 1 base from J, leaving 17 bases between. Germline V gene sequence: CDR1 MNHNS, CDR2 SASEGT.

The sample holds one count of this clonotype. V usage is TRBV12-3 or TRBV12-4 and J usage is TRBJ1-1; D might be TRBD1 (5 bases). V dropped 2 bases and J dropped 0 bases, with 13 bases sitting between them. The CDR3 consists of 16 residues. CDR3 sequence: CASSLSQGRMNTEAFF. DNA of the CDR3: TGTGCCAGCAGTTTATCTCAGGGCCGCATGAACACTGAAGCTTTCTTT.

This clonotype is labeled as large. This chain joins TRBV6-5 and TRBJ2-2; TRBD2 aligns across 9 bases. Germline assignment: CDR1 MNHEY and CDR2 SVGAGI. V dropped 4 bases and J dropped 1; count of bases not matched to a gene: 4. The CDR3 loop spans 16 amino acids. DNA for the CDR3: TGTGCCAGCAGTTCCTTTAGCGGGGGGAACACCGGGGAGCTGTTTTTT. Its translation is CASSSFSGGNTGELFF.

In its sample, this clonotype is medium-sized. This sequence joins TRBV6-5 and TRBJ1-2; D is uncertain. The CDR3 covers 12 residues. V dropped 3 bases and J dropped 1 base, with 3 bases sitting between them. The germline V gene encodes CDR1 MNHEY and CDR2 SVGAGI. The CDR3 region is CASSYRNYGYTF. As DNA, the CDR3 is TGTGCCAGCAGTTATCGTAACTATGGCTACACCTTC.

This clonotype was detected a few times. The chain combines TRBV20-1 with TRBJ1-6; tentatively, D is TRBD1 (5 bases). V lost 3 bases, J lost 4 bases, and 19 bases lay in between. The germline gives CDR1 DFQATT, CDR2 SNEGSKA (reference sequence). This CDR3 is 17 amino acids long. CDR3 DNA: TGCAGTGCTAGGGAGGAGGCGGGGCAGTCGTATAATTCACCCCTCCACTTT. Amino acid sequence: CSAREEAGQSYNSPLHF.

The CDR3 reads CASSSVLNTEAFF. CDR3 coding DNA: TGTGCCAGCAGTTCGGTGTTGAACACTGAAGCTTTCTTT. The gene calls are TRBV28 and TRBJ1-1; D unclear. CDR1 and CDR2 (germline): MDHEN, SYDVKM. The V end lost 4 bases, the J end lost 0 bases, and 6 bases lay between the germline ends. The CDR3 runs 13 residues. Drawing the rest from reference TRBV28 and TRBJ1-1, the complete variable domain is DVKVTQSSRYLVKRTGEKVFLECVQDMDHENMFWYRQDPGLGLRLIYFSYDVKMKEKGDIPEGYSVSREKKERFSLILESASTNQTSMYLCASSSVLNTEAFFGQGTRLTVV.

As concerns this clonotype: A much larger clone differs by one base, so this may be a read error. The chain uses TRBV30 and TRBJ1-2; possibly TRBD1 for D (5 bases). There are 13 residues in the CDR3. Germline V lookup: CDR1 GTSNPN, CDR2 SVGIG (reference sequence). The CDR3 protein is CAWSQQGSDGNTF. The CDR3 nucleotides are TGTGCCTGGAGCCAGCAGGGATCGGATGGCAACACCTTC.

The chain uses TRBV19 and TRBJ2-2, with TRBD1 identical over 7 bases. Germline CDR1 is LNHDA and CDR2 is SQIVND (reference sequence). CDR3 size: 15 residues. V shed 7 bases, J shed 4 bases, and the junction held 9 bases outside the gene matches. The CDR3 reads CASTNTGTATGELFF. The CDR3 DNA reads as TGTGCCAGTACCAACACCGGGACAGCCACCGGGGAGCTGTTTTTT.

This clonotype was seen more than once but under ten times. The V and J genes are TRBV27 and TRBJ2-2, with D hard to call. V lost 6 bases, J lost 5 bases, and 16 bases lay in between. CDR3 length: 15 residues. Germline V gene data show CDR1 as MNHEY and CDR2 as SMNVEV (reference sequence). The DNA for the CDR3 is TGTGCCAGCAGGTTGAAGCCCCGGAGTACCGGGGAGCTGTTTTTT. It is translated as CASRLKPRSTGELFF.

This clonotype showed up just a few times. CDR3 bases: TGTGCCAGCAGCACCGGAAGAGTAGCGGGGACCCAAGAGACCCAGTACTTC. Amino acid sequence: CASSTGRVAGTQETQYF. V usage is TRBV7-2 and J usage is TRBJ2-5; 8 nucleotides match TRBD2. Per germline, CDR1 SGHTA and CDR2 FQGNSA. The CDR3 consists of 17 residues. V was pared by 5 bases and J by 1 base, with 12 bases of the junction left unmatched.

This rearrangement joins TRBV5-1 to TRBJ2-7; 7 bases fit TRBD1. Trimming took 5 bases from V and 2 from J; bases not matched to a gene: 4. Germline V lookup: CDR1 SGHRS, CDR2 YFSETQ. The CDR3 runs 13 residues. The CDR3: CASRGRGTYEQYF. The CDR3 DNA is TGCGCCAGCAGGGGCAGGGGGACCTACGAGCAGTACTTC.

This clonotype was seen more than once but under ten times. The V and J genes are TRBV11-2 and TRBJ2-7; tentative D call: TRBD1 (6 bases). V lost 0 bases, J lost 5 bases, and 11 bases lay in between. The CDR3 contains 14 residues. Germline-derived CDR1 and CDR2 are SGHAT and FQNNGV. The DNA for the CDR3 is TGTGCCAGCAGCTTAGATAACAGGGCCCACGAGCAGTACTTC. This sequence encodes CASSLDNRAHEQYF. Based on the CDR3 plus reference TRBV11-2 and TRBJ2-7, the full variable domain is EAGVAQSPRYKIIEKRQSVAFWCNPISGHATLYWYQQILGQGPKLLIQFQNNGVVDDSQLPKDRFSAERLKGVDSTLKIQPAKLEDSAVYLCASSLDNRAHEQYFGPGTRLTVT.

By sample share, this clonotype is medium-sized. This chain connects TRBV6-1 to TRBJ2-5; either TRBD1 or TRBD2 may supply D (5 bases each). The CDR3 runs to 12 residues. Per germline, CDR1 MNHNS and CDR2 SASEGT. The V gene lost 6 bases and the J gene lost 5 bases, with 10 bases spanning the gap. CDR3 in DNA: TGTGCCAGCAGGAGGGGCGACGAGACCCAGTACTTC. Translating it yields CASRRGDETQYF.

This clonotype turned up a few times. The chain is built from TRBV20-1 and TRBJ1-5; unclear D gene. The CDR3 runs 14 residues. Per germline, CDR1 DFQATT and CDR2 SNEGSKA (reference sequence). Deletions cut 3 bases from V and 3 bases from J, with 12 bases between. DNA for the CDR3: TGCAGTGCTAGTGGTAAAGGCTTCAATCAGCCCCAGCATTTT. Residues: CSASGKGFNQPQHF.